This T cell receptor beta chain emerged from a study of blood T cell repertoires in COVID-19. CDR3 size: 16 residues. V shed 2 bases and J 5 bases; nucleotides not matched to a gene: 11. Germline CDR1 is SGDLS and CDR2 is YYNGEE. The table came from immunoSEQ multiplex PCR; TCRdb's copy has only in-frame clones and leaves some out. The data hold around 23,000 clones, with around nine tenths observed a single time. The J gene is TRBJ2-5, the V gene TRBV9; 8 nucleotides line up with TRBD2. The sequenced sample was peripheral blood. This receptor was taken from a man aged 50 to 59 with active COVID-19. The CDR3 region is CASSVQAGGYWETQYF. The CDR3 region has the DNA TGTGCCAGCAGCGTCCAGGCGGGGGGTTACTGGGAGACCCAGTACTTC.